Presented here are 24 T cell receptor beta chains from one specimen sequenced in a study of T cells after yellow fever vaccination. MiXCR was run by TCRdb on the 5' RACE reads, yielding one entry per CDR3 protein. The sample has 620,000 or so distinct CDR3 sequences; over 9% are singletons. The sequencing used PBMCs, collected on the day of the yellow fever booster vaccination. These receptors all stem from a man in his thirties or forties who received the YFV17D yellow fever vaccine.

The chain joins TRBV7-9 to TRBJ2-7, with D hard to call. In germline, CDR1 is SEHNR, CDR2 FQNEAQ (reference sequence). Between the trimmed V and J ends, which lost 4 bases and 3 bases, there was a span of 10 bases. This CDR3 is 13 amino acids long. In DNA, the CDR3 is TGTGCCAGCAGCTCGACCTACCTCTACGAGCAGTACTTC. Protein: CASSSTYLYEQYF.

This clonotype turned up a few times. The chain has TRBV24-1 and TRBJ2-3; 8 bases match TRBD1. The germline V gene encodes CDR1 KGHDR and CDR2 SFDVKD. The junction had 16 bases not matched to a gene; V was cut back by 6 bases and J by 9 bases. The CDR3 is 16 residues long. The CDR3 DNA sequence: TGTGCCACCAGTACCGCACCAGGGGGCCGTTTGGGGACGCAGTATTTT. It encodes CATSTAPGGRLGTQYF.

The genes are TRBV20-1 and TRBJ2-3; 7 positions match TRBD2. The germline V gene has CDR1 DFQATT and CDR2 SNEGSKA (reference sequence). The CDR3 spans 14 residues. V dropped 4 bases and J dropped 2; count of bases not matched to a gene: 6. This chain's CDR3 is CSATKGLYTDTQYF. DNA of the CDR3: TGCAGTGCTACAAAGGGACTATACACAGATACGCAGTATTTT.

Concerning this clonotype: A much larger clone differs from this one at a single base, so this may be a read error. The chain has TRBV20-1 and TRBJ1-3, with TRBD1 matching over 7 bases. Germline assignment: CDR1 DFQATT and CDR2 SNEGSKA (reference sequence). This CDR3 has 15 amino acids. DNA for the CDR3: TGCAGTGCTAGGGTGACAGGGACCTCTGGAAACACCACATATTTT. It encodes CSARVTGTSGNTTYF.

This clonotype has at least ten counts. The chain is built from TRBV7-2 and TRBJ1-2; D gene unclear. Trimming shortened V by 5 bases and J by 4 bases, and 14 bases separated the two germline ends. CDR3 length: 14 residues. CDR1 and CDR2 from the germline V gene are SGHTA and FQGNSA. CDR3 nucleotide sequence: TGTGCCAGCAGCCCCCTGCGGGGATCCTATGGCTACACCTTC. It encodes CASSPLRGSYGYTF.

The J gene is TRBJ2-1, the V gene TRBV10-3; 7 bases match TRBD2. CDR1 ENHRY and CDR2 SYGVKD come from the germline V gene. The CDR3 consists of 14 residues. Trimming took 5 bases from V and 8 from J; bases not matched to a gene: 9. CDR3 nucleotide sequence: TGTGCCATCAGTCTACTAGCGATGAACCATGAGCAGTTCTTC. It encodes CAISLLAMNHEQFF.

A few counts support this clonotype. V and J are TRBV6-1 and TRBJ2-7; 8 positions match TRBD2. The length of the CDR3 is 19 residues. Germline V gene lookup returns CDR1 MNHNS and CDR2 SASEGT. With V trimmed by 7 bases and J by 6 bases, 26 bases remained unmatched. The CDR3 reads CASTPLALAGLGPGPEQYF. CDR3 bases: TGTGCCAGCACCCCGTTGGCGCTAGCGGGTTTGGGACCGGGCCCCGAGCAGTACTTC.

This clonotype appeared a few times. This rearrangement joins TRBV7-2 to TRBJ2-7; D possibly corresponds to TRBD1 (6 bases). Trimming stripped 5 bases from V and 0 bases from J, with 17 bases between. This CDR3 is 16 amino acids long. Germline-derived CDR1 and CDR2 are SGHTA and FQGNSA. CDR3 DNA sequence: TGTGCCAGCAGCCCCCCTCCGGGACAAGGCTCCTACGAGCAGTACTTC. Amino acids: CASSPPPGQGSYEQYF.

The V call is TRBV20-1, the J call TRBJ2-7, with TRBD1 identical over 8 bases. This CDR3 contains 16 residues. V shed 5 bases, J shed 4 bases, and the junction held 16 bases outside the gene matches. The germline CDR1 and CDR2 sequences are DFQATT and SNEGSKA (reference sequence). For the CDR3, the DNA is TGCAGTGCTCGACCCCGGACAGGGAGTTCGGTATACGAGCAGTACTTC. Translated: CSARPRTGSSVYEQYF.

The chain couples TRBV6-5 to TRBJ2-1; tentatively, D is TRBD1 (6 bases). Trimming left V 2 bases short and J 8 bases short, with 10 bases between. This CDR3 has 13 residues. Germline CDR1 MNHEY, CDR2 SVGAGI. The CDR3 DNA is TGTGCCAGCAGTTACACGACAGGTTATGAGCAGTTCTTC. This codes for CASSYTTGYEQFF.

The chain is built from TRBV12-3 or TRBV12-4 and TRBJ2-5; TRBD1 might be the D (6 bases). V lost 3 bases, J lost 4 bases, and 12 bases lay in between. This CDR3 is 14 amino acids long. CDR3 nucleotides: TGTGCCAGCAGTTTCGGCACAGGGTCAGAGACCCAGTACTTC. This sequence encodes CASSFGTGSETQYF.

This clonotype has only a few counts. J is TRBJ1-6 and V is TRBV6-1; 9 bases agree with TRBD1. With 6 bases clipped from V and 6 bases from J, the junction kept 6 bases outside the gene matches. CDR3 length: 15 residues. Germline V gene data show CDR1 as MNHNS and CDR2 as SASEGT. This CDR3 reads CASRDGQGSNSPLHF. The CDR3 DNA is TGTGCCAGCAGGGACGGACAGGGGAGTAATTCACCCCTCCACTTT.

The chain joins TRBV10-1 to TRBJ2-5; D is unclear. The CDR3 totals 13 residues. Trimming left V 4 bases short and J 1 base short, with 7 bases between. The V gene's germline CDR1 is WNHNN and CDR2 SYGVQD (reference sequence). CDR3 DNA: TGCGCCAGCAGTGCTACAGTCCAAGAGACCCAGTACTTC. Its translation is CASSATVQETQYF.

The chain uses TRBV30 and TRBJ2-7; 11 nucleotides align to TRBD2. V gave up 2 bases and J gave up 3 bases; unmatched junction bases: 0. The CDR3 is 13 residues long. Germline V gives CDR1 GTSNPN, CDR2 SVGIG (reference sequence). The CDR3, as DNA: TGTGCCTGGAGTACTAGCGGGAGCTACGAGCAGTACTTC. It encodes CAWSTSGSYEQYF.

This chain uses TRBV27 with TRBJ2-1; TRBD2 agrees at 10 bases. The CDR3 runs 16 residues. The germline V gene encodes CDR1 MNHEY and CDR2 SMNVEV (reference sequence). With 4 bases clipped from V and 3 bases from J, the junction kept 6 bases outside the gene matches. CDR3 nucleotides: TGTGCCAGCAGTTCCCTAGCGGGAGTCATCTACAATGAGCAGTTCTTC. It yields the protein CASSSLAGVIYNEQFF.

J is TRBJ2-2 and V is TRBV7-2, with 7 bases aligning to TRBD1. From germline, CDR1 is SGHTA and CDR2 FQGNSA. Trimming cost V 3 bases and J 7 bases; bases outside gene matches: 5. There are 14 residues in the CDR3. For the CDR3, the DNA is TGTGCCAGCAGCTTCACCCCAGGGGGCGGGGAGCTGTTTTTT. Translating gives CASSFTPGGGELFF.

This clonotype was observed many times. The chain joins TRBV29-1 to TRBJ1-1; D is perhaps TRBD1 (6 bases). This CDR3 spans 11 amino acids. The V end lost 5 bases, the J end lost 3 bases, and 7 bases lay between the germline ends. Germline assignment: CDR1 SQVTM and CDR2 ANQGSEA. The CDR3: CSVQGYTEAFF. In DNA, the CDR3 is TGCAGCGTTCAGGGGTACACTGAAGCTTTCTTT. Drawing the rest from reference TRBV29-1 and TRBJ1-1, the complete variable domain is SAVISQKPSRDICQRGTSLTIQCQVDSQVTMMFWYRQQPGQSLTLIATANQGSEATYESGFVIDKFPISRPNLTFSTLTVSNMSPEDSSIYLCSVQGYTEAFFGQGTRLTVV.

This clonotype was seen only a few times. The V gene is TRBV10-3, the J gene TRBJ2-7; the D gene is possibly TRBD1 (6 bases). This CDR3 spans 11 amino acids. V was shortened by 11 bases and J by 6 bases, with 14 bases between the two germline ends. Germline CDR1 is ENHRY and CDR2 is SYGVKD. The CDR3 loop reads CAASTRGEQYF. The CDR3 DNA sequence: TGTGCCGCATCAACCAGGGGCGAGCAGTACTTC.

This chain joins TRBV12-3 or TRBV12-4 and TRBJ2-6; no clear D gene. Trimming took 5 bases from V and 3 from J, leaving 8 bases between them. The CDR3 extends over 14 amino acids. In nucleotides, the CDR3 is TGTGCCAGCAGTCCCCACGGTGGGGCCAACGTCCTGACTTTC. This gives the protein CASSPHGGANVLTF.

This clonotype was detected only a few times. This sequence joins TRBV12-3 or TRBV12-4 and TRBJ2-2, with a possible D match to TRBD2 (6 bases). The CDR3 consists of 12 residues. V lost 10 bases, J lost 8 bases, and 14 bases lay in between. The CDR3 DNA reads TGTGCCACGCGACTAGGACGGGGGGAGCTGTTTTTT. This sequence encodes CATRLGRGELFF.

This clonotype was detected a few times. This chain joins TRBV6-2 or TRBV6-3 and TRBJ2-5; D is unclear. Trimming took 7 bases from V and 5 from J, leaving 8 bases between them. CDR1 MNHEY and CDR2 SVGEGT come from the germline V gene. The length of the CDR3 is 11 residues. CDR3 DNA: TGTGCCAGCAATTTCGGGGAGACCCAGTACTTC. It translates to CASNFGETQYF.

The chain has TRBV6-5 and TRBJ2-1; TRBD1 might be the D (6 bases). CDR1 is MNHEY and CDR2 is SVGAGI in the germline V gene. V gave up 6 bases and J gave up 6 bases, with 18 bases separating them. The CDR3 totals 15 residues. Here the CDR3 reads CASSLQGSVLNEQFF. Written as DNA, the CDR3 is TGTGCCAGCAGCTTACAGGGTTCGGTCCTCAATGAGCAGTTCTTC.

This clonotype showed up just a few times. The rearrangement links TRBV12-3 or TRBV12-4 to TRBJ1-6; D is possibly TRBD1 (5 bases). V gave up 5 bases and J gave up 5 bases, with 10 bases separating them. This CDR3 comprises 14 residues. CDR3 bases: TGTGCCAGCAGTCCGGGAGGGGATAATTCACCCCTCCACTTT. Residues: CASSPGGDNSPLHF.

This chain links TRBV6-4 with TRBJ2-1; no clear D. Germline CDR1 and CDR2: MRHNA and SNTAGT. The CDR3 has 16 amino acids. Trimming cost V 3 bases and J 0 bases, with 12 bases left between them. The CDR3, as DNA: TGTGCCAGCAGTGAGAGATATGGAAGCTCCTACAATGAGCAGTTCTTC. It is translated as CASSERYGSSYNEQFF.